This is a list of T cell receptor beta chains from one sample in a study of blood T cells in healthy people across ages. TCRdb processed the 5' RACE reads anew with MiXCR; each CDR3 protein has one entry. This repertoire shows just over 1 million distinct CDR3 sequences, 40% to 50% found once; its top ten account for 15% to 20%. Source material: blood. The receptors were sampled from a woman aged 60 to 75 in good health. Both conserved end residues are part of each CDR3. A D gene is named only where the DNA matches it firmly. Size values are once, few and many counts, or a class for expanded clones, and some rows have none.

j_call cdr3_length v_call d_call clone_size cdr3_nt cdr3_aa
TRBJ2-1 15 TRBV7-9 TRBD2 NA TGTGCCAGCGGCTCAAAAGCGGGAGGGGACAATGAGCAGTTCTTC CASGSKAGGDNEQFF
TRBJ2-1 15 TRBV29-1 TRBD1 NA TGCAGCGTTGAGACAGGACAGGGCCACCCCTACGAGCAGTTCTTC CSVETGQGHPYEQFF
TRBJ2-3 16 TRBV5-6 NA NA TGTGCCAGCATAGTCGGGACCCCGATTGGGACAGATACGCAGTATTTT CASIVGTPIGTDTQYF
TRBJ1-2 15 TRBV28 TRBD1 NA TGTGCCAGCAGTTTACCCGAGACAGGGGTCTATGGCTACACCTTC CASSLPETGVYGYTF
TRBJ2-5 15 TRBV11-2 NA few TGTGCCAGCAGCTTAGATCGGGCAGACCAAGAGACCCAGTACTTC CASSLDRADQETQYF
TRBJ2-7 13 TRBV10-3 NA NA TGTGCCATCAGGATTACAGAAACCTACGAGCAGTACTTC CAIRITETYEQYF
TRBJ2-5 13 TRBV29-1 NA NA TGCAGCGCCTCCCAGAGCCTACAAGAGACCCAGTACTTC CSASQSLQETQYF
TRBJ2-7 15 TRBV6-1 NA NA TGTGCCAGCAGTGATTGGCGGACCTTAACCTACGAGCAGTACTTC CASSDWRTLTYEQYF
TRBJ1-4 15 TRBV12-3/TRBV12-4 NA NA TGTGCCAGCAGTTTTCAGGCCAGGTCGGGTGAAAAACTGTTTTTT CASSFQARSGEKLFF
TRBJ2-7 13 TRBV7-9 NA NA TGTGCCAGCAGCTTAAACGACAGAGACGAGCAGTACTTC CASSLNDRDEQYF
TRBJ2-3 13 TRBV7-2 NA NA TGTGCCAGCAGATCCCCTACGACAGATACGCAGTATTTT CASRSPTTDTQYF
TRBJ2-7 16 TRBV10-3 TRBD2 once TGTGCCATCGGGGACCTTCGCGGGAGATCCTACAATGAGCAGTACTTC CAIGDLRGRSYNEQYF
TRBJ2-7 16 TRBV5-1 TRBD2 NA TGCGCCAGCAGCTTGGGGCTAGCGGGAGGCCACAATGAGCAGTACTTC CASSLGLAGGHNEQYF
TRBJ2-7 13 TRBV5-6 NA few TGTGCCAGCAGCACAGGACCTGGGGACGAGCAGTACTTC CASSTGPGDEQYF
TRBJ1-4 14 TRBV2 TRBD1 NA TGTGCCAGCAGGTCGACAGGGGTTGGTGAAAAACTGTTTTTT CASRSTGVGEKLFF
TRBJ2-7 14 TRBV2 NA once TGTGCCAGCAGTGTCTGGGGGGCATTACAGGAGCAGTACTTC CASSVWGALQEQYF
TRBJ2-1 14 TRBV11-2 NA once TGTGCCAGCAGCCGTCCCGAGGGCCACAATGAGCAGTTCTTC CASSRPEGHNEQFF
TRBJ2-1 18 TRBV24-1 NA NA TGTGCCACCAGTGATTTGCCAACAGGGAGGTGGGCCTACAATGAGCAGTTCTTC CATSDLPTGRWAYNEQFF
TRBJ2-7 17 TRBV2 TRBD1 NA TGTGCCAGCAGTGAAGCTGGCAGGGGGCGCGGGATCTACGAGCAGTACTTC CASSEAGRGRGIYEQYF
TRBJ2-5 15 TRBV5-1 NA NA TGCGCCAGCAGCCTCGGAGGGGGCCTTCAAGAGACCCAGTACTTC CASSLGGGLQETQYF
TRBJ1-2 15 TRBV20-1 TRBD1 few TGCAGTGCTAGAGCCCGGGACAGGGCCTTCTATGGCTACACCTTC CSARARDRAFYGYTF
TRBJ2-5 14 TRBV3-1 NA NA TGTGCCAGCACCCGTTACCCGATAAGAGAGACCCAGTACTTC CASTRYPIRETQYF
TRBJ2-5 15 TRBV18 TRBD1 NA TGTGCCAGCTCAACCGGGACAGGGCCCGCGGAGACCCAGTACTTC CASSTGTGPAETQYF
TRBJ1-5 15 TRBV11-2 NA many TGTGCCAGCAGCTTAGGAGGACATAGCAATCAGCCCCAGCATTTT CASSLGGHSNQPQHF
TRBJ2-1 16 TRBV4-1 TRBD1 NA TGCGCCAGCAGCCAAGAAATGGACAGGCCCTACAATGAGCAGTTCTTC CASSQEMDRPYNEQFF
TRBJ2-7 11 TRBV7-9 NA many TGTGCCAGCAGCTTCAGAGGCGAGCAGTACTTC CASSFRGEQYF
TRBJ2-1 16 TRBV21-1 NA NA TGTGCCAGCAGCAAGCGACCCCGGGACAAGTCGGATGAGCAGTTCTTC CASSKRPRDKSDEQFF
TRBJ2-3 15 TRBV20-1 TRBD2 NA TGCAGTACTAGAGATGCTAGCGGGAAAAAAGATACGCAGTATTTT CSTRDASGKKDTQYF
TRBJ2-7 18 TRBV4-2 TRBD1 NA TGTGCCAGCAGCCAAGATCCTCCGGGACAGGGAGACTCCTACGGGCAGTACTTC CASSQDPPGQGDSYGQYF
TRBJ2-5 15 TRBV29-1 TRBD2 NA TGCAGCGTTGTCTTTGCACTAGCGGGAGCCCATGAGCAGTACTTC CSVVFALAGAHEQYF
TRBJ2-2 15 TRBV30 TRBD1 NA TGTGCCTGGAAACCAGGGACAGGGAGAACCGGGGAGCTGTTTTTT CAWKPGTGRTGELFF
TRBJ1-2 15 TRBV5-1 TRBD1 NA TGCGCCAGCAGCTTCCAGGGGGGTAACTTCTATGGCTACACCTTC CASSFQGGNFYGYTF
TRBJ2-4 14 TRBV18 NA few TGTGCCAGCTCACCAACCACAGGCAAAAACATTCAGTACTTC CASSPTTGKNIQYF
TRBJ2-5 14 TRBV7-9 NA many TGTGCCAGCAGCACTAGGGCGTCCAGGGAGACCCAGTACTTC CASSTRASRETQYF
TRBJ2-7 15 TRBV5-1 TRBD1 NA TGCGCCAGCAGGACGGATGGGACAGGGGGTGTCGAGCAGTACTTC CASRTDGTGGVEQYF
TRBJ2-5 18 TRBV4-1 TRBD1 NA TGCGCCAGCAGCCAAGATCTAGTCGGGACAGGGGACCAAGAGACCCAGTACTTC CASSQDLVGTGDQETQYF
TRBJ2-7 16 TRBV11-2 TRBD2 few TGTGCCAGCAGCCCGGGACTAGCCGAATCCTACAATGAGCAGTACTTC CASSPGLAESYNEQYF
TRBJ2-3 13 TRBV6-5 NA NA TGTGCCAGCAGTTACTCACTGTCAGATACGCAGTATTTT CASSYSLSDTQYF
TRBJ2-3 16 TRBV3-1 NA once TGTGCCAGCAGCCGGGGCATAGGGTGGGGCACAGATACGCAGTATTTT CASSRGIGWGTDTQYF
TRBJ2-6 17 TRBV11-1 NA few TGTGCCAGCAGCTTGGGACGGTCAGGGTCAGGGGCCAACGTCCTGACTTTC CASSLGRSGSGANVLTF
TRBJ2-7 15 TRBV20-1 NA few TGCAGTGCTAGAGATCTAAGGGGTGAAAGCTACGAGCAGTACTTC CSARDLRGESYEQYF
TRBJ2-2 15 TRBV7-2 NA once TGTGCCAGCAGCTCCCGGGCCCCCGGAGTCGGGGAGCTGTTTTTT CASSSRAPGVGELFF
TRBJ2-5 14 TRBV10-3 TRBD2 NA TGTGCCATCAGGGCTAGCGGGGCCCAAGAGACCCAGTACTTC CAIRASGAQETQYF
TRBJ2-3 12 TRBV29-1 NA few TGCAGCGGGGGGTCAGGCACAGATACGCAGTATTTT CSGGSGTDTQYF
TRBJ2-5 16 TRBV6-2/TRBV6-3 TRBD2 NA TGTGCCAGCAGTTACGGTAGCGGGAGGCAACAAGAGACCCAGTACTTC CASSYGSGRQQETQYF
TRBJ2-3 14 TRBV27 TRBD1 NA TGTGCCAGCAGTGCAGACAGGGGAACAGATACGCAGTATTTT CASSADRGTDTQYF
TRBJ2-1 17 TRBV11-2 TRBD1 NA TGTGCCAGCAGACCAATCTTCCCAAGACAGGGATCGGGTGAGCAGTTCTTC CASRPIFPRQGSGEQFF
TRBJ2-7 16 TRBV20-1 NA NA TGCAGTGCTAGGTTTTCCTCCGCTGCCAGGGCCTACGAGCAGTACTTC CSARFSSAARAYEQYF
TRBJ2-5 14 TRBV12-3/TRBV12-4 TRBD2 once TGTGCCTGCTCGCTAGCGGGGGTCCAAGAGACCCAGTACTTC CACSLAGVQETQYF
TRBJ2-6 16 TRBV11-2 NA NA TGTGCCAGCAGCTTAGGGGGACACTCTGGGGCCAACGTCCTGACTTTC CASSLGGHSGANVLTF
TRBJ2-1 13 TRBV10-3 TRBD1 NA TGTGCCATACAGGGGGAATTAGGGGAGACCCAGTTCTTC CAIQGELGETQFF